This T cell receptor beta chain was captured by sequencing in a study of blood T cells in healthy people across ages (dated by TCRdb to between 2015 and 2017). Notes on the research overall: In model experiments, template switching captured about one uniquely barcoded TCR beta cDNA molecule for every two T cells. The donors were split into four age groups: young (average about 16 years), middle-aged (about 40), aged (62) and long-lived (roughly 80). Age-related changes in TCR beta repertoire diversity were measured in the study by deep sequencing normalized with unique cDNA molecular identifiers. For two donors (one aged 18 to 29 and one aged 80 or older), the study analyzed two additional independent replicas of 1 million unique cDNA reads from the same blood draw. To avoid experimental bias, donors of different ages were randomly spread across the sequencing lanes. Summary of the overall study and its limitations: Compared with the aged group, the long-lived group had more naive CD4+ T cells, fewer expanded clones and increased TCR diversity, suggesting age selection. The CMV infection status of donors was not known, potentially confounding age-related changes in expanded clonotypes. Because profiling used bulk unsorted PBMCs, naive and antigen-experienced compartments could not be compared conclusively. A strong correlation was found between observed TCR beta diversity and the percentage of naive T cells measured by flow cytometry. As age increased, observed TCR beta diversity per million T cells dropped in a roughly linear way, and a significant reduction was already evident by age about 40. Estimates of total diversity based on one million sequenced T cells were regarded as lower bounds and as underestimates.

From cysteine to phenylalanine, the CDR3 is 14 amino acids long. Only the CDR3 DNA is retained, 42 bases long and in frame from the first base. CDR1 SGHTA and CDR2 FQGNSA are derived from the germline V gene. There are a few counts of this clonotype. The antigen this receptor binds is unknown. One end of the junction does not line up with germline, which may come from a read error. Donors were roughly 40 systemically healthy Caucasian individuals from Russia aged roughly 6 to 90 years. Each donor gave 8 to 10 milliliters of peripheral blood, collected into EDTA-treated Vacutainer tubes. PBMCs were isolated by Ficoll-Paque density-gradient centrifugation, with at least 6.5 million obtained per sample. Trizol reagent was used to extract total RNA from PBMCs, with at least 5.5 micrograms per sample. Naive CD45RAhigh/CD27high T cell percentages were measured by flow cytometry on a PBMC aliquot from every donor.

The library was made by 5' RACE. These reads were obtained on an Illumina HiSeq 2500. The second PCR ran for about 7 to 11 cycles and used a J-beta primer mix along with a sample-barcoded 5' primer. Each TCR beta cDNA molecule received a unique molecular identifier from a template-switch 5' adaptor carrying 12 random nucleotides. At least 2.5 million CDR3-containing paired-end reads were obtained from each sample. All of the RNA was converted into first-strand cDNA using the Mint cDNA synthesis kit, with a TRBC-specific oligonucleotide serving as the primer. After uracil-DNA glycosylase treatment, a first 18-cycle PCR used universal primers M1SS and BC2_uni_R on all cDNA. On the authors' methods: For normalization, 1 million high-quality reads were randomly selected from each sample, with every read carrying a distinct molecular identifier. Instead of being binned into consensus sequences, reads with shared molecular identifiers were discarded. CDR3 identification, clonotype clustering and error correction used MiTCR with a Q25 quality threshold and the strictest error-elimination algorithm. A nonparametric unseen species model with Euler transformation was used to estimate lower-bound total TCR beta diversity. TCRdb cleaned the public reads at Q25 with fastp, built clones with MiXCR and kept in-frame beta chains. Rows matching on CDR3 protein sequence are summarized as one entry with the most common DNA and genes. The V and J calls and clone size come from TCRdb's table, not from the authors' own analysis. Here the sample has more than 500,000 distinct CDR3 sequences; 27% occur a single time. Approximately 17% of the sample goes to the ten largest clones.

The sample taken for sequencing was blood. The chain is encoded by TRBV7-2 joined to TRBJ2-5; TRBD2 is a weak D gene call, 5 bases matching. This sequence was found in a woman between 65 and 79 years old in good health. The DNA sequence is TGTGCCAGCAGCACAAGTGAAGCGGTCGCAACCCCGTACTTC. Translated, it gives CASSTSEAVATPYF.